This TCR beta chain emerged from a study of cytomegalovirus exposure and HLA in healthy donors. Study-level points and caveats: Reports indicated that the classifier achieved high specificity and sensitivity in diagnosing cytomegalovirus status. DRB1 showed the most TCR associations and HLA-C the fewest in a later analysis, as rates varied by HLA locus. Trimming of TCR beta V- and J-genes showed a link, identified in a later analysis, to a missense DCLRE1C variant. Immune exposure information comprised only CMV serostatus.

Primers included in the PCR were 60 Vbeta and 13 Jbeta primers. Produced via immunoSEQ multiplex PCR; TCRdb's table is partial and in-frame only. In total, the table holds over 110,000 clones. The CDR3 has 14 amino acids. CDR1 SEHNR and CDR2 FQNEAQ come from the germline V gene (reference sequence). The J segment lost 0 bases and the V segment lost 5 bases, leaving 3 bases of the junction unmatched. For this clone: Its specificity is not known.

This clonotype was obtained from a male donor in good health and CMV-seronegative. Sequencing was performed on PBMCs. The chain employs TRBV7-9 and TRBJ1-2, with TRBD1 identical over 7 bases. In DNA form, the CDR3 reads TGTGCCAGCAGCCCAGGACAGGCTAACTATGGCTACACCTTC. Translating it yields CASSPGQANYGYTF.